This T cell receptor (beta chain) was captured in a study of cytomegalovirus exposure and HLA in healthy donors. About the research overall: Clustering assigned 70% to 90% of the approximately 400 genotyped donors to the Caucasian-associated ancestry cluster.

The PCR was carried out with 60 Vbeta primers and 13 Jbeta primers. Using immunoSEQ multiplex PCR, the repertoire was profiled, and TCRdb retains in-frame clones only, with some absent. The sample lists 150,000 to 180,000 clones; 65% to 85% were seen once. CDR1 is LNHDA and CDR2 is SQIVND in the germline V gene (reference sequence). The J segment lost 9 bases and the V segment lost 8 bases, leaving 3 bases of the junction unmatched. The CDR3 contains 12 residues. The receptor's source is a man younger than 30 in good health and CMV-seronegative. The genes are TRBV19 and TRBJ1-6, with 8 bases that match TRBD1. What was sequenced was PBMCs. The CDR3 region has the DNA TGTGCCAGTGGTACAGGGGGTTCACCCCTCCACTTT. It encodes CASGTGGSPLHF.